The T cell receptor (beta chain) described here comes from a study of blood T cell repertoires in COVID-19. Profiled with immunoSEQ multiplex PCR; TCRdb holds only in-frame clones, not every one. Of roughly 64,000 clones listed, just over 85% were seen once; the top ten hold approximately 1.2%. The sequenced sample consisted of peripheral blood. The clonotype was recovered from a man aged 35-49 years with acute or convalescent COVID-19.

In DNA form, the CDR3 reads TGTGCCAGCAGCCCCGGGACTAGCGGGGGGGACACCGGGGAGCTGTTTTTT. Protein product: CASSPGTSGGDTGELFF. The V call is TRBV7-3, the J call TRBJ2-2; TRBD2 matches 16 bases. Germline assignment: CDR1 SGHTA and CDR2 FQGTGA. After removal of 5 bases from V and 3 bases from J, the junction contained 3 bases not matched to a gene. This CDR3 contains 17 residues. The full variable domain, in which reference TRBV7-3 and TRBJ2-2 provide the parts outside the CDR3, is GAGVSQTPSNKVTEKGKYVELRCDPISGHTALYWYRQSLGQGPEFLIYFQGTGAADDSGLPNDRFFAVRPEGSVSTLKIQRTERGDSAVYLCASSPGTSGGDTGELFFGEGSRLTVL.